A selection of T cell receptor beta chains follows, all from one sample in a study of blood T cell repertoires in COVID-19. Data came from immunoSEQ multiplex PCR; TCRdb stores just in-frame clones and leaves some out. The sample lists more than 95,000 clones, 75% to 90% occurring once. The sample taken for sequencing was peripheral blood. Source of these receptors: a human donor in a cohort sampled during active or convalescent COVID-19. Each CDR3 is given without its conserved first and last residue.

TRBJ2-7 | TRBV7-2 | ASRAQGPYEQY
TRBJ1-2 | TRBV3-1/TRBV3-2 | ASSQGAANYGYT
TRBJ1-6 | TRBV7-8 | ASSLRHNSPLH
TRBJ2-1 | TRBV19 | ASSIVSGGGPSEQF
TRBJ1-5 | TRBV12-3/TRBV12-4 | ASSRAGNQPQH
TRBJ1-5 | TRBV23-1 | ASSQSYRGEGNQPQH
TRBJ2-1 | TRBV12-3/TRBV12-4 | ASSLEGEREQF
TRBJ2-3 | TRBV3-1/TRBV3-2 | ASSQGTGVTDTQY
TRBJ1-2 | TRBV4-1 | ASSQPDRKYT
TRBJ2-7 | TRBV5-5 | ASSLSSYEQY
TRBJ1-6 | TRBV5-1 | ASRAGTDNSPLH
TRBJ2-1 | TRBV5-4 | ASSSDSYNEQF
TRBJ1-2 | TRBV29-1 | SVVSDRGNYGYT
TRBJ1-2 | TRBV9 | ASAGGAEDGYT
TRBJ1-1 | TRBV6-5 | ASRQTEMNTEAF
TRBJ2-7 | TRBV10-3 | AISNDRFYEQY
TRBJ1-1 | TRBV4-2 | ASSVDRGEDTEAF
TRBJ1-6 | TRBV7-2 | ASSREISYNSPLH
TRBJ2-3 | TRBV3-1/TRBV3-2 | ASTEGNSGRTQY
TRBJ1-1 | TRBV6-2/TRBV6-3 | ASSYSGFEAF
TRBJ1-1 | TRBV3-1/TRBV3-2 | ASSQERNRAGGNTEAF
TRBJ2-7 | TRBV10-3 | AISEWGTSDRGEQY
TRBJ1-1 | TRBV11-3 | ASSPREGETEAF
TRBJ1-2 | TRBV2 | ASSLDRDYGYT
TRBJ1-6 | TRBV29-1 | SVEEKYGGDNSPLH
TRBJ1-2 | TRBV11-2 | ASWGQNYGYT
TRBJ1-1 | TRBV6-1 | ASSERNYFLNTEAF
TRBJ2-4 | TRBV11-2 | ASSLGGTGGRNIQY
TRBJ2-5 | TRBV5-1 | ASSLQGMGETQY
TRBJ2-1 | TRBV7-2 | ASSPEGGGPSYNEQF
TRBJ1-2 | TRBV28 | ASSLRGRGRGYT